These T cell receptor beta chains were read from a single sample in a study of cytomegalovirus exposure and HLA in healthy donors. Only in-frame clones appear in the TCRdb table, and some are missing; sequencing was by immunoSEQ multiplex PCR. Of about 130,000 clones in the sample, 83% were seen once. The sequencing input was PBMCs. The receptors come from a girl aged 2 to 10 in good health and CMV-seronegative. Both conserved end residues are part of each CDR3.

J gene | V gene | CDR3 protein
TRBJ1-5 | TRBV27 | CASSPGWGTGEGPQHF
TRBJ2-2 | TRBV21-1 | CASRRGSERPGELFF
TRBJ2-1 | TRBV5-1 | CASSWTAGGNNEQFF
TRBJ2-2 | TRBV30 | CAWSVTFPGQGTGELFF
TRBJ2-4 | TRBV7-3 | CASSTRDNRIKNIQYF
TRBJ1-6 | TRBV30 | CAWRAVGDSKNNSPLHF
TRBJ1-2 | TRBV18 | CASSPLDSILYGYTF
TRBJ1-6 | TRBV7-9 | CASIPSGEWGQYNSPLHF
TRBJ2-2 | TRBV4-2 | CASSQDPSGSGELFF
TRBJ2-5 | TRBV4-1 | CASKAGMGETQYF
TRBJ2-5 | TRBV27 | CASRLLAGVGTQYF
TRBJ2-5 | TRBV6-5 | CASSISGGAPETQYF
TRBJ1-1 | TRBV19 | CASSILQGRSTEAFF
TRBJ2-1 | TRBV5-1 | CASSLDSSSYNEQFF
TRBJ2-1 | TRBV30 | CAWSAPKPGLAGSNEQFF
TRBJ1-2 | TRBV10-3 | CAISESGQYGYTF
TRBJ1-1 | TRBV27 | CASSLTGQGRVSTNTEAFF
TRBJ2-1 | TRBV7-6 | CASSRDIGLAGGYNEQFF
TRBJ2-2 | TRBV6-1 | CASSDRTVQNTGELFF
TRBJ2-7 | TRBV27 | CASSARTGGVYEQYF
TRBJ2-5 | TRBV9 | CASSGDSSQETQYF
TRBJ2-5 | TRBV5-1 | CASSFGGLETQYF
. | TRBV15 | CATSRRGTYEQYF
TRBJ2-1 | TRBV9 | CASSDTSGGASRFF
TRBJ1-5 | TRBV12-5 | CASGTSEGGWNQPQHF
TRBJ1-6 | TRBV7-2 | CASSGDRPLDSPLHF
TRBJ1-4 | TRBV27 | CASKGSGSEKLFF
TRBJ2-5 | TRBV19 | CASSAFGTQYF
TRBJ2-1 | TRBV6-5 | CASAWRRSSYNEQFF
TRBJ1-1 | TRBV5-1 | CASSLSLGRWEAFF
TRBJ2-7 | TRBV27 | CASKTGWKGYEQYF
TRBJ1-2 | TRBV2 | CAGRQGGSSGYTF
TRBJ1-4 | TRBV29-1 | CSVLGRHMRDEKLFF
TRBJ1-2 | TRBV30 | CAWSGNRERDYGYTF
TRBJ1-5 | TRBV27 | CASSLFSSSNQPQHF
TRBJ2-3 | TRBV30 | CAWGRGTSGSKTDTQYF
TRBJ2-1 | TRBV5-1 | CASSLAPGGGVEQFF
TRBJ2-7 | TRBV7-2 | CASKAGRAGGYEQYF
TRBJ1-3 | TRBV5-1 | CASSLELTGSSGNTIYF
TRBJ1-2 | TRBV4-3 | CASSQGWTGGVSYTF
TRBJ2-5 | TRBV29-1 | CSVHPPGQHRKETQYF
TRBJ2-3 | TRBV5-6 | CASSGLASTDTQYF
TRBJ2-3 | TRBV4-1 | CASSQRTSQDTQYF
TRBJ2-1 | TRBV4-1 | CASSQGYGSSLEQFF
TRBJ2-1 | TRBV21-1 | CASSPVRLACDEQFF
. | TRBV6-5 | CASSYSSPSESYEQYF
TRBJ2-7 | TRBV27 | CASRSGIRDEQYF
TRBJ2-3 | TRBV9 | CASSVRTGWDTQYF
TRBJ2-2 | TRBV7-8 | CASSLVRGELFF
TRBJ1-4 | TRBV27 | CASSLSGQGATNEKLFF
TRBJ1-2 | TRBV19 | CASRFGQGLGYTF
TRBJ1-5 | TRBV7-8 | CASSFGWENWQPQHF
TRBJ2-7 | TRBV4-2 | CASSQTSGSVSYEQYF
TRBJ2-7 | TRBV5-1 | CASSLASAGYEQYF
TRBJ2-1 | TRBV18 | CASSGQGYNEQFF
TRBJ1-4 | TRBV29-1 | CSVGRGGEKLFF
TRBJ1-2 | TRBV7-2 | CASSPDPGFGYTF
TRBJ2-2 | TRBV19 | CASSIGTSGDYANTGELFF
TRBJ2-1 | TRBV10-2 | CASSSSRLGPNEQFF
TRBJ2-1 | TRBV11-2 | CASSFQNGFYNEQFF